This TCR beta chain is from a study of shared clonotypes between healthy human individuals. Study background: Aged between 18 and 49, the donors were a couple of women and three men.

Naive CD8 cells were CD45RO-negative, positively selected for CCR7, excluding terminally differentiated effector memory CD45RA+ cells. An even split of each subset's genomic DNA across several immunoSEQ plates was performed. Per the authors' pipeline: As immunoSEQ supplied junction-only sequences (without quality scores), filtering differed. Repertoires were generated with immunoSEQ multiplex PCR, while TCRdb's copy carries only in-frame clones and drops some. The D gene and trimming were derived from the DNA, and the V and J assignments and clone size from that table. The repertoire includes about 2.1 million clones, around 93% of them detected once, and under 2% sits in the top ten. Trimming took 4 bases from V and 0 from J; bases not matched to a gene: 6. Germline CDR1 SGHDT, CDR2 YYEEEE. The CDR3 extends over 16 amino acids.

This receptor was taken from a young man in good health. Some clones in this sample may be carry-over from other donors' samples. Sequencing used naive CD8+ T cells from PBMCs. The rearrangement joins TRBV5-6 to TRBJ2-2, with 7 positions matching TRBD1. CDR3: CASSARQGSNTGELFF. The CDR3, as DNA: TGTGCCAGCAGCGCCAGACAGGGATCGAACACCGGGGAGCTGTTTTTT.